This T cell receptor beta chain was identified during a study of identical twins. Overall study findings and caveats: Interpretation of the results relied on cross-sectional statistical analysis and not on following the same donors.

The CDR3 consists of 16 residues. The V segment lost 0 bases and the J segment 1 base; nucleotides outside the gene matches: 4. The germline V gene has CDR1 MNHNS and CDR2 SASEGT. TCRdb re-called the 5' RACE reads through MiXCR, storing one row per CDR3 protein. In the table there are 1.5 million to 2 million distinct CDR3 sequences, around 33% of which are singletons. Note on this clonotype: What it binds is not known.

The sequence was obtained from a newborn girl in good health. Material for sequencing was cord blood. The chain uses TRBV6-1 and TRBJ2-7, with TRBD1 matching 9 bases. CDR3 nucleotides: TGTGCCAGCAGTGAAGCGTTGGGACAGGGTTCCTACGAGCAGTACTTC. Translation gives CASSEALGQGSYEQYF.